This T cell receptor beta chain appears in the sequencing data of a study of cytomegalovirus exposure and HLA in healthy donors. CDR3 size: 16 residues. Germline assignment: CDR1 SGDLS and CDR2 YYNGEE. Trimming removed 4 bases at V and 1 base at J, with 17 bases between. Overall study results and limits: Among immune exposure information, only CMV serostatus was available. High specificity and sensitivity for cytomegalovirus status were reported for the classifier.

With respect to this clone: The antigen remains undetermined.

It was with 60 Vbeta and 13 Jbeta primers that the PCR ran. The method was immunoSEQ multiplex PCR; TCRdb's version includes in-frame clones alone and lacks a portion of them. The sample lists 240,000 or so clones, 82% occurring once. The sequenced material came from PBMCs. This chain links TRBV9 with TRBJ1-2, with a tentative D call TRBD1 (6 bases). The TCR comes from a woman aged 40 to 50 in good health and CMV-seropositive. The CDR3 sequence is CASSYRPDSLNYGYTF. The CDR3 nucleotides are TGTGCCAGCAGCTACCGACCGGACAGCCTTAACTATGGCTACACCTTC.